The 14 T cell receptor beta chains below come from one sample, sequenced in a study of blood T cell repertoires in COVID-19. TCRdb's copy holds only in-frame clones and misses some; the assay was immunoSEQ multiplex PCR. The sample records 30,000 or so clones, around 90% being singletons. The sequenced material came from peripheral blood. The receptors originated from a man between 60 and 75 years old with active COVID-19.

The rearrangement joins TRBV5-4 to TRBJ2-3; 7 nucleotides line up with TRBD2. V lost 0 bases, J lost 0 bases, and 4 bases stayed unmatched. The CDR3 extends over 16 amino acids. The germline V gene has CDR1 SGHNT and CDR2 YYREEE (reference sequence). The CDR3 region has the DNA TGTGCCAGCAGCTTGGGGTCTAGCGGAAGCACAGATACGCAGTATTTT. The encoded protein is CASSLGSSGSTDTQYF.

This clone was detected a few times. This chain links TRBV5-1 with TRBJ2-2; 8 positions agree with TRBD1. Germline-derived CDR1 and CDR2 are SGHRS and YFSETQ. The CDR3 runs to 15 residues. Germline trimming cut 1 base from V and 5 bases from J; bases unmatched to any gene: 4. The CDR3 here is CASSLRTGITGELFF. CDR3 DNA sequence: TGCGCCAGCAGCTTGAGGACAGGGATTACCGGGGAGCTGTTTTTT.

This sequence joins TRBV7-9 and TRBJ2-3; 15 nucleotides align to TRBD2. The V gene's germline CDR1 is SEHNR and CDR2 FQNEAQ (reference sequence). The junction had 8 bases not matched to a gene; V was cut back by 5 bases and J by 2 bases. CDR3 length equals 18 residues. CDR3 protein: CASSLGLAGGTLTDTQYF. As DNA, the CDR3 is TGTGCCAGCAGCCTGGGACTAGCGGGGGGAACTCTCACAGATACGCAGTATTTT.

V usage is TRBV6-5 and J usage is TRBJ2-7; no firm D call. V shed 8 bases and J shed 5 bases, with 13 bases lying between them. CDR1 and CDR2 (germline): MNHEY, SVGAGI. The CDR3 has 12 residues. The CDR3 here is CASPYRKHEQYF. CDR3 in DNA: TGTGCCAGCCCCTACCGCAAGCACGAGCAGTACTTC.

The chain carries TRBV7-9 and TRBJ1-6; tentative D call: TRBD1 (5 bases). CDR1 and CDR2 (germline): SEHNR, FQNEAQ (reference sequence). CDR3 length: 17 amino acids. V lost 1 base and J 7 bases, leaving 17 bases between the germline ends. CDR3 sequence: CASSLVTLGGLNSPLHF. For the CDR3, the DNA is TGTGCCAGCAGCTTAGTGACCCTGGGGGGGTTGAATTCACCCCTCCACTTT.

The gene calls are TRBV7-2 and TRBJ2-4, with D tentatively TRBD1 (5 bases). The V and J ends lost 3 bases and 7 bases respectively, with 16 bases between them. The CDR3 has 15 residues. In germline, CDR1 is SGHTA, CDR2 FQGNSA. Here the CDR3 reads CASSFSPQGFNIQYF. In DNA, the CDR3 is TGTGCCAGCAGCTTTTCGCCCCAGGGTTTTAACATTCAGTACTTC.

The count of this clone is one. The chain has TRBV6-6 and TRBJ2-7, with a tentative D call TRBD2 (5 bases). From germline, CDR1 is MNHNY and CDR2 SVGAGI (reference sequence). This CDR3 spans 14 amino acids. The ends were cut back, 6 bases at V and 2 bases at J, with 14 bases in the middle. Here the CDR3 DNA reads TGTGCCAGCAGCCCGGCGGGCAGCCCCTACGAGCAGTACTTC. Translating it yields CASSPAGSPYEQYF.

This clone was counted once. This chain links TRBV7-9 with TRBJ1-4; 7 bases map to TRBD1. The trim removed 3 bases at V and 5 bases at J, leaving 6 bases unmatched. Germline V gives CDR1 SEHNR, CDR2 FQNEAQ (reference sequence). The CDR3 has 15 residues. The CDR3 spells CASSFFQGVNEKLFF. Written as DNA, the CDR3 is TGTGCCAGCAGCTTTTTTCAGGGGGTAAATGAAAAACTGTTTTTT. Drawing the rest from reference TRBV7-9 and TRBJ1-4, the complete variable domain is DTGVSQNPRHKITKRGQNVTFRCDPISEHNRLYWYRQTLGQGPEFLTYFQNEAQLEKSRLLSDRFSAERPKGSFSTLEIQRTEQGDSAMYLCASSFFQGVNEKLFFGSGTQLSVL.

The chain recombines TRBV6-5 with TRBJ1-1; possible D gene TRBD1, 5 bases. The CDR3 has 14 amino acids. Trimming pared 2 bases from V and 4 bases from J, leaving 11 bases between. The germline V gene has CDR1 MNHEY and CDR2 SVGAGI. CDR3 region: CASSYGGLGTEAFF. CDR3 nucleotide sequence: TGTGCCAGCAGTTACGGGGGACTAGGCACTGAAGCTTTCTTT.

The chain uses TRBV7-2 and TRBJ1-2, with a weak D call TRBD1 (5 bases). Germline V gene lookup returns CDR1 SGHTA and CDR2 FQGNSA. The CDR3 runs to 13 residues. Trimming removed 0 bases from V and 7 bases from J, with 9 bases in between. The CDR3 loop is CASSLAGVVGYTF. DNA of the CDR3: TGTGCCAGCAGCTTAGCAGGGGTAGTTGGCTACACCTTC.

The chain combines TRBV7-2 with TRBJ1-4, with 11 bases aligning to TRBD1. CDR1 and CDR2 from the germline V gene are SGHTA and FQGNSA. Losses at the gene ends were 6 bases for V and 8 bases for J; bases not matched to a gene: 8. The CDR3 totals 15 residues. The chain's CDR3 is CASSYRTGGREKLFF. The CDR3 DNA reads TGTGCCAGCAGTTACCGGACAGGGGGCCGAGAAAAACTGTTTTTT.

This chain joins TRBV7-9 and TRBJ1-2; D gene ambiguous. The CDR3 has 14 residues. With 5 bases removed from V and 2 bases from J, the gap between germline ends came to 12 bases. The germline CDR1 and CDR2 sequences are SEHNR and FQNEAQ (reference sequence). Here the CDR3 reads CASSPNGVNYGYTF. CDR3 nucleotides: TGTGCCAGCAGCCCCAACGGGGTAAACTATGGCTACACCTTC.

The chain joins TRBV15 to TRBJ1-3; no reliable D call. The CDR3 spans 15 residues. Per the germline V gene, CDR1 is LNHNV and CDR2 is YYDKDF (reference sequence). V was cut by 0 bases and J by 0 bases, with 6 bases left in between. The CDR3 region is CATSRDRVSGNTIYF. The CDR3, as DNA: TGTGCCACCAGCAGAGATCGGGTCTCTGGAAACACCATATATTTT.

This chain joins TRBV2 and TRBJ1-2, with D maybe TRBD1 (6 bases). The CDR3 covers 12 residues. V shed 6 bases and J shed 7 bases, with 12 bases lying between them. The germline CDR1 and CDR2 sequences are SNHLY and FYNNEI. The CDR3 sequence: CASSAQGFGYTF. CDR3 in DNA: TGTGCCAGCAGCGCCCAGGGGTTTGGCTACACCTTC.